This is a list of T cell receptor beta chains from one sample in a study of T cell responses to AZD1222 COVID-19 vaccine. The table came from immunoSEQ multiplex PCR; TCRdb's copy has only in-frame clones and leaves some out. The sample comprises some 130,000 clones, 90% of which are singletons, and 6.9% rests with the top ten. Sequencing was performed on peripheral blood, taken on day 0 of AZD1222 vaccination. The receptor set was obtained from an adult in good health. Each CDR3 is given with its conserved first and last residue. The D gene is left open where the match is weak. Not all rows give a size; the values are once, few, many and, for expanded clones, a class.

clone size: NA
D gene: TRBD1
V gene: TRBV15
J gene: TRBJ1-2
CDR3 DNA: TGTGCCACCAGCCAGGACAGGGGGCCAAGTGGCTACACCTTC
CDR3 protein: CATSQDRGPSGYTF

clone size: NA
D gene: NA
V gene: TRBV7-9
J gene: TRBJ1-4
CDR3 DNA: TGTGCCAGCAGCTTAAGAGGGGTTGAAGAAAAACTGTTTTTT
CDR3 protein: CASSLRGVEEKLFF

clone size: NA
D gene: NA
V gene: TRBV28
J gene: TRBJ2-7
CDR3 DNA: TGTGCCAGCAGTCGCGGGTCCTACGAGCAGTACTTC
CDR3 protein: CASSRGSYEQYF

clone size: NA
D gene: TRBD1
V gene: TRBV5-4
J gene: TRBJ2-3
CDR3 DNA: TGTGCCAGCAGCTTAGGTCAGGGGGCATCCGATACGCAGTATTTT
CDR3 protein: CASSLGQGASDTQYF

clone size: NA
D gene: NA
V gene: TRBV9
J gene: TRBJ1-6
CDR3 DNA: TGTGCCAGCAGCGCCGGGAGCTCCTATAATTCACCCCTCCACTTT
CDR3 protein: CASSAGSSYNSPLHF

clone size: NA
D gene: NA
V gene: TRBV24-1
J gene: TRBJ2-7
CDR3 DNA: TGTGCCACCAGTGGCCGGACCGCGCCCTACGAGCAGTACTTC
CDR3 protein: CATSGRTAPYEQYF

clone size: few
D gene: NA
V gene: TRBV7-2
J gene: TRBJ1-1
CDR3 DNA: TGTGCCAGCAGCTTGAGCAATGGACAATCTAAAGCTTTCTTT
CDR3 protein: CASSLSNGQSKAFF

clone size: NA
D gene: NA
V gene: TRBV4-1
J gene: TRBJ2-2
CDR3 DNA: TGCGCCAGCAGCCCGGAGTCCGGGGAGCTGTTTTTT
CDR3 protein: CASSPESGELFF

clone size: NA
D gene: NA
V gene: TRBV21-1
J gene: TRBJ1-3
CDR3 DNA: TGTGCCAGCAGCAAAAAGGAGAACAGCTACTCCTCTGGAAACACCATATATTTT
CDR3 protein: CASSKKENSYSSGNTIYF

clone size: NA
D gene: NA
V gene: TRBV25-1
J gene: TRBJ1-4
CDR3 DNA: TGTGCCAGCAGTGAATACAGGGGAGGAGAAAAACTGTTTTTT
CDR3 protein: CASSEYRGGEKLFF